This T cell receptor beta chain was found in a study of cytomegalovirus exposure and HLA in healthy donors. CDR1 is GTSNPN and CDR2 is SVGIG in the germline V gene (reference sequence). The CDR3 has 12 amino acids. V was pared by 5 bases and J by 5 bases, with 12 bases between. In the PCR, 60 Vbeta and 13 Jbeta primers were used. Sequenced by immunoSEQ multiplex PCR; TCRdb stores in-frame clones only, minus some. The sample gives nearly 200,000 clones, about 77% of which show up once; approximately 2.1% is in the top ten. The clonotype comes from a woman aged 30 to 39 in good health and CMV-seropositive. The chain recombines TRBV30 with TRBJ2-5; possibly TRBD1 for D (6 bases). Sequenced input: PBMCs. DNA of the CDR3: TGTGCCTGGGGGTGGGGGCCGGAGACCCAGTACTTC. Protein sequence: CAWGWGPETQYF.